These T cell receptor beta chains were read from a single sample in a study of T-cell memory formation after mild COVID-19. TCRdb re-derived calls from the 5' RACE reads in MiXCR, one entry per CDR3 protein. The table lists fewer than 300,000 distinct CDR3 sequences, 18% of them singletons. Source material: PBMCs or a T cell subset sorted from them (not recorded which). The receptors come from a young man who had mild COVID-19 (a few samples of this study predate the infection). Cell type and time point are not known. Each CDR3 is given with its conserved first and last residue. The D gene is left open where the match is weak. Clone size is stated in some rows and not others, as once, few, many or a class when expanded.

abundance: NA; v_gene: TRBV3-1; d_gene: TRBD2; j_gene: TRBJ2-1; CDR3aa: CASSPGVAGASEFF; CDR3nt: TGTGCCAGCAGCCCGGGGGTAGCGGGGGCTAGCGAGTTCTTC
abundance: many; v_gene: TRBV6-6; d_gene: NA; j_gene: TRBJ2-4; CDR3aa: CASSSALGRAAPLAKNIQYF; CDR3nt: TGTGCCAGCAGTTCCGCCTTAGGACGGGCAGCTCCGTTAGCCAAAAACATTCAGTACTTC
abundance: few; v_gene: TRBV30; d_gene: TRBD1; j_gene: TRBJ1-1; CDR3aa: CAWDRQGNTEAFF; CDR3nt: TGTGCCTGGGACCGACAGGGGAACACTGAAGCTTTCTTT
abundance: few; v_gene: TRBV5-6; d_gene: NA; j_gene: TRBJ1-3; CDR3aa: CASSLRQNTIYF; CDR3nt: TGTGCCAGCAGCTTGAGACAAAACACCATATATTTT
abundance: NA; v_gene: TRBV15; d_gene: NA; j_gene: TRBJ1-2; CDR3aa: CATSRDLQNGYTF; CDR3nt: TGTGCCACCAGCAGAGATCTCCAGAATGGCTACACCTTC
abundance: few; v_gene: TRBV4-1; d_gene: TRBD1; j_gene: TRBJ2-3; CDR3aa: CASSQGPGQSDTQYF; CDR3nt: TGCGCCAGCAGCCAAGGGCCGGGACAGTCAGATACGCAGTATTTT
abundance: NA; v_gene: TRBV19; d_gene: TRBD2; j_gene: TRBJ2-1; CDR3aa: CASQEAGIRSNEQFF; CDR3nt: TGTGCCAGTCAAGAAGCGGGAATTAGATCCAATGAGCAGTTCTTC
abundance: NA; v_gene: TRBV7-8; d_gene: NA; j_gene: TRBJ1-1; CDR3aa: CASSLSGPNTEAFF; CDR3nt: TGTGCCAGCAGCTTAAGCGGACCGAACACTGAAGCTTTCTTT
abundance: few; v_gene: TRBV11-2; d_gene: TRBD1; j_gene: TRBJ2-5; CDR3aa: CASTPGEGQGETQYF; CDR3nt: TGTGCCAGCACCCCCGGGGAGGGACAGGGAGAGACCCAGTACTTC
abundance: many; v_gene: TRBV12-3/TRBV12-4; d_gene: NA; j_gene: TRBJ2-1; CDR3aa: CASSLSLHSAYNEQFF; CDR3nt: TGTGCCAGCAGTTTGTCCCTCCACTCGGCTTACAATGAGCAGTTCTTC